A selection of T cell receptor beta chains follows, all from one sample in a study of T cells in Graves' hyperthyroidism and ophthalmopathy. MiXCR, applied by TCRdb to the multiplex PCR reads, yields one record per CDR3 protein. The sample has some 770,000 distinct CDR3 sequences, about a sixth seen once. The sample was blood. Source of these receptors: a man between 18 and 29 years old with Graves' hyperthyroidism. Each CDR3 is given with its conserved first and last residue. A D gene is named only where the DNA matches it firmly. Clone size is not always given. Where it is, it says once, few, many or a class for expanded clones.

v_call,d_call,clone_size,cdr3_length,j_call,cdr3_nt,cdr3_aa
TRBV29-1,NA,NA,12,TRBJ2-2,TGCAGCTCGCTACAGGGAACCGGGGAGCTGTTTTTT,CSSLQGTGELFF
TRBV20-1,NA,few,13,TRBJ2-1,TGCAGTGCTAGACAAAGAGCGAGGAATGAGCAGTTCTTC,CSARQRARNEQFF
TRBV6-1,TRBD1,few,14,TRBJ1-2,TGTGCCAGCAAACCGGGACAGGGTATATATGGCTACACCTTC,CASKPGQGIYGYTF
TRBV28,NA,many,13,TRBJ2-7,TGTGCCAGCAGAGGGACGTCGGCCTACGAGCAGTACTTC,CASRGTSAYEQYF
TRBV2,NA,NA,10,TRBJ1-4,TGTGCCAGTTTACAGGAAAAACTGTTTTTT,CASLQEKLFF
TRBV20-1,NA,many,16,TRBJ2-7,TGCAGTGCTAGAGATGTTTGGGCGGAAAGCTCCTACGAGCAGTACTTC,CSARDVWAESSYEQYF
TRBV7-9,TRBD2,many,15,TRBJ2-1,TGTGCCAGCAGCTCGGGACTAGCGGGAGGGAATGAGCAGTTCTTC,CASSSGLAGGNEQFF
TRBV20-1,TRBD2,few,14,TRBJ2-3,TGCAGCAACTTAGCGGGAGGGCCTGGAGATACGCAGTATTTT,CSNLAGGPGDTQYF
TRBV6-1,NA,NA,12,TRBJ2-7,TGTGCCAGCAGATCCGGACCTCACGAGCAGTACTTC,CASRSGPHEQYF
TRBV7-3,TRBD2,many,15,TRBJ2-1,TGTGCCAGCAGCTTATGTAGCGGGCTCTACAATGAGCAGTTCTTC,CASSLCSGLYNEQFF
TRBV5-1,NA,many,13,TRBJ2-1,TGCGCCAGCAGCGGCCAACAGGGTGATGAGCAGTTCTTC,CASSGQQGDEQFF
TRBV6-5,NA,many,12,TRBJ2-2,TGTGCCAGCAGTTACCGGTCCGGGGAGCTGTTTTTT,CASSYRSGELFF
TRBV13,TRBD1,NA,13,TRBJ1-1,TGTGCCAGCAGCTCCTTGACAGGGGCTGAAGCTTTCTTT,CASSSLTGAEAFF
TRBV20-1,TRBD1,NA,12,TRBJ2-7,TGCAGCGCCGCAAAGGGGGCGTACGAGCAGTACTTC,CSAAKGAYEQYF
TRBV20-1,NA,NA,16,TRBJ1-1,TGCAGTGCTAGAGGCCCGTACTCTAAGGGAGACACTGAAGCTTTCTTT,CSARGPYSKGDTEAFF
TRBV12-3/TRBV12-4,NA,many,15,TRBJ2-3,TGTGCCAGCACCCCGAGGATTGCCAACACAGATACGCAGTATTTT,CASTPRIANTDTQYF
TRBV5-1,TRBD2,many,15,TRBJ2-1,TGCGCCAGCAGCCCAGCGGGAGGGCCCTACAATGAGCAGTTCTTC,CASSPAGGPYNEQFF
TRBV7-6,NA,few,14,TRBJ1-4,TGTGCCAGCAGCTTAGCTGGGACGGACGAAAAACTGTTTTTT,CASSLAGTDEKLFF
TRBV6-1,TRBD1,many,16,TRBJ1-1,TGTGCCAGCAGACACTCGTCGACAGGGCCTGGGGCTGAAGCTTTCTTT,CASRHSSTGPGAEAFF
TRBV28,TRBD1,NA,16,TRBJ2-7,TGTGCCAGCAGTCTCCTCACCGGGACAGGACCCTACGAGCAGTACTTC,CASSLLTGTGPYEQYF
TRBV2,TRBD2,few,17,TRBJ2-3,TGTGCCAGCAGTGAAGGGACTAGCGGGAGGGCCACAGATACGCAGTATTTT,CASSEGTSGRATDTQYF
TRBV15,TRBD2,few,19,TRBJ2-7,TGTGCCACCAGCAGAGCGGAAAACAGCGGGACCCAGTGGACCTACGAGCAGTACTTC,CATSRAENSGTQWTYEQYF
TRBV3-1,NA,NA,12,TRBJ1-5,TGTGCCAGCAGCCAAGGGGTTCAGCCCCAGCATTTT,CASSQGVQPQHF
TRBV6-1,NA,many,13,TRBJ2-7,TGTGCCAGCAGTAATCTCCGGGACTCCCAGCAGTACTTC,CASSNLRDSQQYF
TRBV6-1,NA,few,15,TRBJ2-3,TGTGCCAGCAGTGAAGGACGAACCATAACAGATACGCAGTATTTT,CASSEGRTITDTQYF
TRBV7-3,NA,NA,14,TRBJ2-5,TGTGCCAGCAGCTTAGGCCCATCTACGGAGACCCAGTACTTC,CASSLGPSTETQYF
TRBV10-2,TRBD1,NA,16,TRBJ2-5,TGCGCCAGCAGTGAAACGGACAGGGGGCTTGGGGAGACCCAGTACTTC,CASSETDRGLGETQYF
TRBV7-2,TRBD1,few,16,TRBJ2-2,TGTGCCAGCAGCCCCGTGCCAGGGGGATTCACCGGGGAGCTGTTTTTT,CASSPVPGGFTGELFF
TRBV9,TRBD2,NA,16,TRBJ2-1,TGTGCCAGCAGCCCCATGGCGACTAGCGGTTACAATGAGCAGTTCTTC,CASSPMATSGYNEQFF
TRBV20-1,NA,many,14,TRBJ1-1,TGCAGTGCTAGACTCCCGACGGGGAACACTGAAGCTTTCTTT,CSARLPTGNTEAFF
TRBV5-1,TRBD1,many,18,TRBJ1-2,TGCGCCAGCAGCTTGGGGGTAGGACAGGGGGCGCGAGTCTATGGCTACACCTTC,CASSLGVGQGARVYGYTF
TRBV11-2,NA,many,16,TRBJ2-5,TGTGCCAGCAGCTTCTGGGGACCCCCCCCGGGAGAGACCCAGTACTTC,CASSFWGPPPGETQYF
TRBV6-1,TRBD2,NA,15,TRBJ2-7,TGTGCCAGCAGTGACTCGGGACTAGCGGGAGTTAGGCAGTACTTC,CASSDSGLAGVRQYF
TRBV28,NA,NA,16,TRBJ1-5,TGTGCCGGCAGTTTGTCCGGGGGTGGGAGCAATCAGCCCCAGCATTTT,CAGSLSGGGSNQPQHF
TRBV12-3/TRBV12-4,TRBD2,many,14,TRBJ2-5,TGTGCCAGCAGTTTTGGTAGCGGGAGAAAGACCCAGTACTTC,CASSFGSGRKTQYF
TRBV7-9,NA,NA,13,TRBJ1-5,TGTGCCAGCAGCCCTGATAGCAATCGGCCCCAGCATTTT,CASSPDSNRPQHF
TRBV6-5,NA,many,15,TRBJ2-7,TGTGCCAGCAGTTCGTCGAGTACGGGGACCTACGAGCAGTACTTC,CASSSSSTGTYEQYF
TRBV2,NA,many,13,TRBJ2-5,TGTGCCAGCAGTGGGTCTCCTAGGGAGACCCAGTACTTC,CASSGSPRETQYF
TRBV24-1,TRBD2,many,18,TRBJ2-3,TGTGCCACCAGTGATTTGAGCTTTGAAGCGGGAGTGGGGGCTACGCAGTATTTT,CATSDLSFEAGVGATQYF
TRBV28,TRBD1,NA,17,TRBJ1-5,TGTGCCAGCAGTTTCCGGGACAGGGAGTATGGCAATCAGCCCCAGCATTTT,CASSFRDREYGNQPQHF
TRBV14,NA,NA,16,TRBJ2-3,TGTGCCAGCAGCCCCTTTGCAGCAGTAAGCACAGATACGCAGTATTTT,CASSPFAAVSTDTQYF
TRBV7-8,TRBD2,few,19,TRBJ2-1,TGTGCCAGCAGCAAGGGGGGACTAGCGGGATTATTCTCCTACAATGAGCAGTTCTTC,CASSKGGLAGLFSYNEQFF
TRBV12-3/TRBV12-4,TRBD1,many,13,TRBJ1-1,TGTGCCAGCAGTTTAAGCCAGGGGGCAACAGCTTTCTTT,CASSLSQGATAFF
TRBV7-8,NA,NA,14,TRBJ2-2,TGTGCCAGCAGCTCCGGTCCAGGGCCCGGGGAGCTGTTTTTT,CASSSGPGPGELFF
TRBV9,NA,few,14,TRBJ1-1,TGTGCCAGCAGCGTAGGGGAACTGAACACTGAAGCTTTCTTT,CASSVGELNTEAFF
TRBV7-3,NA,many,15,TRBJ2-5,TGTGCCAGCAGCTTATCCTTCGGTTTACGAGAGACCCAGTACTTC,CASSLSFGLRETQYF
TRBV24-1,NA,many,15,TRBJ1-1,TGTGCCACCAGTGACGGAGACTTAGGGCGGACTGAAGCTTTCTTT,CATSDGDLGRTEAFF
TRBV28,TRBD1,NA,16,TRBJ1-1,TGTGCCAGCAGTAATGGGACAGGGGGCACCTCGACTGAAGCTTTCTTT,CASSNGTGGTSTEAFF
TRBV6-1,NA,many,14,TRBJ1-4,TGTGCCAGCAGTTCCTATAGGAAAGGCGAAAAACTGTTTTTT,CASSSYRKGEKLFF
TRBV30,TRBD2,many,15,TRBJ2-4,TGTGCCTGGGGATCGGGGGGAGAAGCCAAAAACATTCAGTACTTC,CAWGSGGEAKNIQYF
TRBV14,TRBD1,NA,13,TRBJ1-6,TGTGCCAGCACCTGGACAGGGGATTCACCCCTCCACTTT,CASTWTGDSPLHF
TRBV30,TRBD1,many,14,TRBJ1-1,TGTGCCTGGAGGCCGGGACAGCGGAACACTGAAGCTTTCTTT,CAWRPGQRNTEAFF
TRBV7-6,TRBD1,NA,15,TRBJ1-1,TGTGCCAGCAGCCTCAGGGACAGGGGAGGCACTGAAGCTTTCTTT,CASSLRDRGGTEAFF
TRBV12-3/TRBV12-4,NA,NA,15,TRBJ2-3,TGTGCCAGCAGTCCGGGACGCAAAGCAACAGATACGCAGTATTTT,CASSPGRKATDTQYF